This T cell receptor (beta chain) was observed in a study of cytomegalovirus exposure and HLA in healthy donors. Germline V lookup: CDR1 SGDLS, CDR2 YYNGEE. The CDR3 length is 12 residues. The V end lost 7 bases, the J end lost 2 bases, and 7 bases lay between the germline ends. The study ran its PCR with 60 Vbeta and 13 Jbeta primers. Measured with immunoSEQ multiplex PCR; TCRdb has only the in-frame clones, and not every one. Here the sample table reports 75,000 to 90,000 clones. The V call is TRBV9, the J call TRBJ1-3; D is undetermined. This TCR came from a woman aged 55-69 years in good health and CMV-seronegative. The sample comprised PBMCs. The chain's CDR3 is CASLGAGNTIYF. In DNA, the CDR3 is TGTGCCAGCTTAGGAGCTGGAAACACCATATATTTT. The whole variable domain, filled in from reference TRBV9 and TRBJ1-3, reads DSGVTQTPKHLITATGQRVTLRCSPRSGDLSVYWYQQSLDQGLQFLIQYYNGEERAKGNILERFSAQQFPDLHSELNLSSLELGDSALYFCASLGAGNTIYFGEGSWLTVV.